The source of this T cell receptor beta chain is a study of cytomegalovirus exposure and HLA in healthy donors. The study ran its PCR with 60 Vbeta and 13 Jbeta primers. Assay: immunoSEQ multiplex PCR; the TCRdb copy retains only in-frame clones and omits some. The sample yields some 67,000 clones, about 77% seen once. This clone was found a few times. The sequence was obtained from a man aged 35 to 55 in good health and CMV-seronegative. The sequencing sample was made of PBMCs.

CDR3 protein: CASSFTGLGQPQHF. The CDR3 DNA follows: TGTGCCAGCAGTTTTACAGGGCTAGGCCAGCCCCAGCATTTT. This chain connects TRBV6-1 to TRBJ1-5, with D possibly TRBD1 on 6 matching bases. Trimming cost V 5 bases and J 7 bases, with 15 bases left between them. The germline CDR1 and CDR2 sequences are MNHNS and SASEGT. CDR3 length equals 14 residues.